These 13 T cell receptor beta chains share one sample of origin, sequenced in a study of cytomegalovirus exposure and HLA in healthy donors. Sequencing used immunoSEQ multiplex PCR; TCRdb keeps in-frame clones, though not all of them. Found here are under 250,000 clones, approximately 87% of them singletons; the top ten hold roughly 5.5%. The sample consisted of PBMCs. These receptors all come from a woman aged 18-30 years in good health and CMV-seronegative.

The chain is built from TRBV18 and TRBJ2-7; possible D gene TRBD1, 6 bases. The CDR3 contains 12 residues. Per the germline V gene, CDR1 is KGHSH and CDR2 is LQKENI. Trimming took 11 bases from V and 5 from J, leaving 16 bases between them. This CDR3 reads CASWGQGDEQYF. The DNA for the CDR3 is TGTGCCTCCTGGGGGCAGGGAGACGAGCAGTACTTC.

This clone showed up just once. The CDR3 region is CASSTGFAPEQYF. DNA of the CDR3: TGTGCCAGCAGTACCGGTTTTGCCCCCGAGCAGTACTTC. The chain joins TRBV5-6 to TRBJ2-7; D ambiguous. V was trimmed by 5 bases and J by 6 bases, leaving 15 bases between them. Germline CDR1 SGHDT, CDR2 YYEEEE. CDR3 length equals 13 residues.

The V call is TRBV27, the J call TRBJ1-2; D gene unclear. Trimming cost V 3 bases and J 0 bases, with 11 bases left between them. The germline CDR1 and CDR2 sequences are MNHEY and SMNVEV (reference sequence). The CDR3 contains 15 residues. The CDR3 region is CASSFGRGSNYGYTF. For the CDR3, the DNA is TGTGCCAGCAGTTTTGGACGGGGATCTAACTATGGCTACACCTTC.

Only a few counts were recorded for this clone. The chain links TRBV14 to TRBJ2-2, with 8 positions matching TRBD1. V trimming: 4 bases; J trimming: 7 bases; junction bases outside the gene matches: 2. This CDR3 region has 13 residues. The germline V gene encodes CDR1 SGHDN and CDR2 FVKESK. The CDR3 DNA follows: TGTGCCAGCAGCCCGGACAGGGACGGGGAGCTGTTTTTT. Amino acid sequence: CASSPDRDGELFF.

This clone was observed a few times. The chain joins TRBV27 to TRBJ1-2, with D unresolved. Trimming cost V 7 bases and J 4 bases, with 19 bases left between them. Per germline, CDR1 MNHEY and CDR2 SMNVEV (reference sequence). The CDR3 length is 15 residues. The CDR3 DNA reads as TGTGCCAGCACACCGCGGCAGGCGGCCTTCTATGGCTACACCTTC. It yields the protein CASTPRQAAFYGYTF.

The genes are TRBV11-3 and TRBJ2-1, with a weak D call TRBD1 (5 bases). V gave up 2 bases and J gave up 0 bases, with 8 bases separating them. The CDR3 is made up of 15 amino acids. In germline, CDR1 is SGHNT, CDR2 YENEEA. CDR3 sequence reads: CASSLFDSSYNEQFF. CDR3 in DNA: TGTGCCAGCAGCTTATTTGACAGCTCCTACAATGAGCAGTTCTTC. The whole variable domain, filled in from reference TRBV11-3 and TRBJ2-1, reads EAGVVQSPRYKIIEKKQPVAFWCNPISGHNTLYWYLQNLGQGPELLIRYENEEAVDDSQLPKDRFSAERLKGVDSTLKIQPAELGDSAVYLCASSLFDSSYNEQFFGPGTRLTVL.

J is TRBJ2-5 and V is TRBV6-1, with TRBD1 as a possible D gene (6 bases). Trimming removed 6 bases at V and 5 bases at J, with 10 bases between. The CDR3 sequence is 12 residues long. The germline V gene has CDR1 MNHNS and CDR2 SASEGT. CDR3 in amino acids: CASSTGWETQYF. The CDR3 bases are TGTGCCAGCAGCACAGGGTGGGAGACCCAGTACTTC.

This chain connects TRBV15 to TRBJ1-3; D unclear. With 1 base removed from V and 8 bases from J, the gap between germline ends came to 12 bases. Germline V gives CDR1 LNHNV, CDR2 YYDKDF (reference sequence). The CDR3 sequence is 14 residues long. CDR3 bases: TGTGCCACCAGCAGAGCCGGGGAAGAATACACCATATATTTT. Its protein product is CATSRAGEEYTIYF.

The rearrangement joins TRBV5-6 to TRBJ1-3, with a possible D match to TRBD1 (5 bases). From germline, CDR1 is SGHDT and CDR2 YYEEEE. V was pared by 5 bases and J by 4 bases, with 16 bases between. This CDR3 region has 15 residues. The CDR3 here is CASRQSGTGGNTIYF. DNA of the CDR3: TGTGCCAGCAGGCAATCCGGGACGGGCGGAAACACCATATATTTT.

V and J are TRBV27 and TRBJ1-2, with 7 bases aligning to TRBD1. V gave up 8 bases and J gave up 3 bases; unmatched junction bases: 6. The CDR3 totals 13 residues. CDR1 and CDR2 (germline): MNHEY, SMNVEV (reference sequence). The CDR3 here is CASGAGGHYGYTF. CDR3 sequence (DNA): TGTGCCAGCGGCGCAGGGGGTCACTATGGCTACACCTTC.

The chain employs TRBV9 and TRBJ2-3; D possibly corresponds to TRBD2 (8 bases). The CDR3 runs 17 residues. Germline V gives CDR1 SGDLS, CDR2 YYNGEE. V lost 4 bases, J lost 6 bases, and 24 bases lay in between. As DNA, the CDR3 is TGTGCCAGCAGCACCCCCCTAGGGGGCGGGGGGTACGATACGCAGTATTTT. Translation: CASSTPLGGGGYDTQYF.

V and J are TRBV29-1 and TRBJ2-3, with 10 bases matching TRBD2. This CDR3 has 14 residues. Per germline, CDR1 SQVTM and CDR2 ANQGSEA. With V trimmed by 7 bases and J by 3 bases, 7 bases remained unmatched. The CDR3 spells CSAKTSGVTDTQYF. CDR3 coding DNA: TGCAGCGCCAAAACTAGCGGGGTAACAGATACGCAGTATTTT.

A remark on this clone: In the same sample, other DNA sequences code for this CDR3. The V gene is TRBV15, the J gene TRBJ2-3, with unresolved D. Trimming stripped 0 bases from V and 2 bases from J, with 0 bases between. The CDR3 contains 12 residues. Germline V lookup: CDR1 LNHNV, CDR2 YYDKDF (reference sequence). The CDR3 DNA follows: TGTGCCACCAGCAGAGACACAGATACGCAGTATTTT. It is translated as CATSRDTDTQYF.